A single sample is the source of the 27 T cell receptor beta chains below, sequenced in a study of blood T cell repertoires in COVID-19. Profiling relied on immunoSEQ multiplex PCR, and the TCRdb table lists in-frame clones only, not all of them. This table holds about 110,000 clones, approximately 90% found once. The sequencing input was peripheral blood. The receptors stem from a woman aged 45 to 65 with acute or convalescent COVID-19.

This sequence joins TRBV5-1 and TRBJ2-7; maybe TRBD2 (6 bases). The CDR3 spans 15 residues. V was cut by 0 bases and J by 3 bases, with 13 bases left in between. Looked up from germline, CDR1 is SGHRS and CDR2 is YFSETQ. As DNA, the CDR3 is TGCGCCAGCAGCTTGGTCCAGGGAGCGGGCTACGAGCAGTACTTC. Translation: CASSLVQGAGYEQYF.

The chain links TRBV18 to TRBJ1-1; D not certain. CDR3 length: 13 amino acids. Trimming cost V 6 bases and J 3 bases, with 11 bases left between them. CDR1 and CDR2 (germline): KGHSH, LQKENI. The CDR3 is CASSEPAHTEAFF. The CDR3 DNA sequence: TGTGCCAGCTCGGAGCCGGCTCACACTGAAGCTTTCTTT.

The CDR3 DNA sequence: TGTGCCAGCAGTGCCCCTACGTCCTCCTACAATGAGCAGTTCTTC. Translation gives CASSAPTSSYNEQFF. The rearrangement links TRBV6-6 to TRBJ2-1; D is uncertain. Germline loops: CDR1 MNHNY, CDR2 SVGAGI (reference sequence). V was shortened by 5 bases and J by 0 bases, with 11 bases between the two germline ends. The CDR3 covers 15 residues.

The chain recombines TRBV9 with TRBJ1-2; 8 nucleotides line up with TRBD1. Germline V lookup: CDR1 SGDLS, CDR2 YYNGEE. The trim removed 3 bases at V and 7 bases at J, leaving 17 bases unmatched. The CDR3 is 17 amino acids. In DNA form, the CDR3 reads TGTGCCAGCAGCGCATCCAGGCCCGGGACAGGATCCTCTGGCTACACCTTC. Its protein product is CASSASRPGTGSSGYTF.

The gene calls are TRBV14 and TRBJ1-6; D may be TRBD1 (5 bases). Trimming removed 3 bases from V and 7 bases from J, with 13 bases in between. CDR3 length: 15 residues. Germline V gene data show CDR1 as SGHDN and CDR2 as FVKESK. In DNA, the CDR3 is TGTGCCAGCAGCCACCCGGGACTGATGAATTCACCCCTCCACTTT. It yields the protein CASSHPGLMNSPLHF.

This chain connects TRBV19 to TRBJ2-1; D perhaps matches TRBD1 (6 bases). CDR1 and CDR2 (germline): LNHDA, SQIVND (reference sequence). The CDR3 loop spans 17 amino acids. Trimming left V 7 bases short and J 0 bases short, with 19 bases between. CDR3 nucleotide sequence: TGTGCCAGTACTCCGTTGTTGACAGGAAGCTCCTACAATGAGCAGTTCTTC. Protein: CASTPLLTGSSYNEQFF.

The rearrangement uses TRBV29-1 and TRBJ2-1; maybe TRBD1 (6 bases). The CDR3 is 13 residues long. Trimming left V 7 bases short and J 5 bases short, with 15 bases between. Germline V gene lookup returns CDR1 SQVTM and CDR2 ANQGSEA. The CDR3 sequence is CSGGQISDNEQFF. The CDR3 region has the DNA TGCAGCGGCGGACAGATTAGCGACAATGAGCAGTTCTTC.

This clone was found once. The chain joins TRBV3-1 (or the pseudogene TRBV3-2) to TRBJ2-7; 7 positions match TRBD2. Germline-derived CDR1 and CDR2 are LGHDT and YNNKEL (reference sequence). The ends lost 5 bases at V and 9 bases at J; junction bases unmatched: 19. The CDR3 sequence is 16 residues long. Here the CDR3 DNA reads TGTGCCAGCAGCTCCAAGCTGCGCGGGAGACCCATGGGGCAGTACTTC. Translating gives CASSSKLRGRPMGQYF.

V is TRBV4-1 and J is TRBJ2-1, with D possibly being TRBD1 (6 bases). The CDR3 is made up of 15 amino acids. Trimming cost V 0 bases and J 9 bases, with 15 bases left between them. Per germline, CDR1 MGHRA and CDR2 YSYEKL. This CDR3 reads CASSQDWQGWGEQFF. CDR3 DNA sequence: TGCGCCAGCAGCCAAGATTGGCAGGGGTGGGGTGAGCAGTTCTTC.

The table lists this clone with a count of one. The rearrangement links TRBV6-1 to TRBJ2-7; D perhaps matches TRBD2 (5 bases). V lost 0 bases and J lost 5, with 14 bases in between. This CDR3 has 15 residues. Germline CDR1 MNHNS, CDR2 SASEGT. In nucleotides, the CDR3 is TGTGCCAGCAGTGAAGCGGGAGCCCCTAGACACGAGCAGTACTTC. Protein: CASSEAGAPRHEQYF.

The chain employs TRBV2 and TRBJ2-7; TRBD2 aligns across 14 bases. The CDR3 has 14 residues. V was pared by 11 bases and J by 2 bases, with 5 bases of the junction left unmatched. Per germline, CDR1 SNHLY and CDR2 FYNNEI. The DNA of the CDR3 is TGTGCCGCGTTGGGACTAGCGGGAGCCTACGAGCAGTACTTC. It yields the protein CAALGLAGAYEQYF.

The chain links TRBV2 to TRBJ1-5, with 9 bases matching TRBD1. The germline gives CDR1 SNHLY, CDR2 FYNNEI. The CDR3 totals 16 residues. V shed 6 bases and J 6 bases; nucleotides not matched to a gene: 12. The CDR3 region is CASSNRPGQGSQPQHF. The CDR3 coding sequence is TGTGCCAGCAGCAACCGACCGGGACAGGGAAGTCAGCCCCAGCATTTT.

The chain couples TRBV3-1 (or the pseudogene TRBV3-2) to TRBJ2-3; 8 nucleotides line up with TRBD1. J lost 4 bases, V lost 4 bases, and 1 base had no gene match. This CDR3 is 13 amino acids long. Germline lookup yields CDR1 LGHDT and CDR2 YNNKEL (reference sequence). The CDR3 loop reads CASSPGGADTQYF. The CDR3, as DNA: TGTGCCAGCAGCCCAGGGGGCGCAGATACGCAGTATTTT.

DNA of the CDR3: TGTGCCAGCAGCTTGGCGGGAGGCCCCTACGAGCAGTACTTC. It codes for CASSLAGGPYEQYF. This chain uses TRBV11-2 with TRBJ2-7; 8 bases fit TRBD2. V was clipped by 3 bases and J by 2 bases; unmatched bases: 3. CDR1 is SGHAT, CDR2 FQNNGV, per germline. This CDR3 spans 14 amino acids. Looking up the rest from reference TRBV11-2 and TRBJ2-7 gives the full variable domain: EAGVAQSPRYKIIEKRQSVAFWCNPISGHATLYWYQQILGQGPKLLIQFQNNGVVDDSQLPKDRFSAERLKGVDSTLKIQPAKLEDSAVYLCASSLAGGPYEQYFGPGTRLTVT.

The chain combines TRBV7-7 with TRBJ2-7; D gene uncertain. Germline values: CDR1 SSHAT, CDR2 FNYEAQ (reference sequence). The germline V and J ends were trimmed by 6 bases and 7 bases, with 16 bases remaining between them. The CDR3 runs to 13 residues. The CDR3 DNA sequence: TGTGCCAGCAGTTATGACGGGTGGTGGGAGCAGTACTTC. Translation: CASSYDGWWEQYF. Together with reference TRBV7-7 and TRBJ2-7, the CDR3 gives the full variable domain: GAGVSQSPRYKVTKRGQDVTLRCDPISSHATLYWYQQALGQGPEFLTYFNYEAQPDKSGLPSDRFSAERPEGSISTLTIQRTEQRDSAMYRCASSYDGWWEQYFGPGTRLTVT.

This chain joins TRBV6-5 and TRBJ2-3; 8 nucleotides agree with TRBD1. The germline CDR1 and CDR2 sequences are MNHEY and SVGAGI. With 8 bases clipped from V and 9 bases from J, the junction kept 16 bases outside the gene matches. The CDR3 loop spans 15 amino acids. The CDR3 DNA reads as TGTGCCAGCGCCACCGGGGGACAGGCGCCAGTCACGCAGTATTTT. This codes for CASATGGQAPVTQYF.

The J gene is TRBJ2-2, the V gene TRBV25-1; 7 bases fit TRBD2. The CDR3 consists of 18 residues. Germline V CDR1 and CDR2: MGHDK, SYGVNS. J gave up 0 bases and V 6 bases, and 13 bases lay outside the gene matches. DNA for the CDR3: TGTGCCAGCAGCCCGTTTAGTGGTGGGGGGGCGAACACCGGGGAGCTGTTTTTT. Protein sequence: CASSPFSGGGANTGELFF.

The rearrangement uses TRBV19 and TRBJ1-1, with a weak D call TRBD1 (5 bases). Trimming shortened V by 4 bases and J by 1 base, and 13 bases separated the two germline ends. The CDR3 covers 15 residues. The germline CDR1 and CDR2 sequences are LNHDA and SQIVND (reference sequence). The CDR3: CASSTSTVQNTEAFF. The DNA for the CDR3 is TGTGCCAGTAGTACCTCGACAGTGCAGAACACTGAAGCTTTCTTT.

The V call is TRBV28, the J call TRBJ1-5, with D perhaps matching TRBD1 (5 bases). The CDR3 runs 12 residues. V lost 9 bases and J lost 4, with 10 bases in between. Germline values: CDR1 MDHEN, CDR2 SYDVKM. CDR3 nucleotide sequence: TGTGCCAGTACGGCAGGGAATCAGCCCCAGCATTTT. Amino acid sequence: CASTAGNQPQHF. The full variable domain, completed using reference TRBV28 and TRBJ1-5, is DVKVTQSSRYLVKRTGEKVFLECVQDMDHENMFWYRQDPGLGLRLIYFSYDVKMKEKGDIPEGYSVSREKKERFSLILESASTNQTSMYLCASTAGNQPQHFGDGTRLSIL.

The chain uses TRBV29-1 and TRBJ2-7; TRBD2 agrees at 15 bases. Germline V CDR1 and CDR2: SQVTM, ANQGSEA. The CDR3 sequence is 17 residues long. After removal of 4 bases from V and 0 bases from J, the junction contained 7 bases not matched to a gene. Written as DNA, the CDR3 is TGCAGCGTTGGGGGACTAGCGGGAGGCCTGAGCTCCTACGAGCAGTACTTC. Protein: CSVGGLAGGLSSYEQYF.

The chain has TRBV7-2 and TRBJ1-1; 9 nucleotides match TRBD1. J lost 1 base, V lost 2 bases, and 2 bases had no gene match. Germline-derived CDR1 and CDR2 are SGHTA and FQGNSA. There are 15 residues in the CDR3. The CDR3 DNA follows: TGTGCCAGCAGCTTAATGGGACAGGGGAACACTGAAGCTTTCTTT. This sequence encodes CASSLMGQGNTEAFF. Combining the CDR3 with reference TRBV7-2 and TRBJ1-1 gives the whole variable domain GAGVSQSPSNKVTEKGKDVELRCDPISGHTALYWYRQSLGQGLEFLIYFQGNSAPDKSGLPSDRFSAERTGGSVSTLTIQRTQQEDSAVYLCASSLMGQGNTEAFFGQGTRLTVV.

CDR3 residues: CASSSKGQGVVSPLHF. CDR3 sequence (DNA): TGTGCCAGCAGTTCGAAAGGACAGGGGGTAGTTTCACCCCTCCACTTT. The genes are TRBV27 and TRBJ1-6; TRBD1 matches 10 bases. With V trimmed by 4 bases and J by 9 bases, 9 bases remained unmatched. From germline, CDR1 is MNHEY and CDR2 SMNVEV (reference sequence). CDR3 length: 16 amino acids.

V is TRBV15 and J is TRBJ1-1; 7 bases agree with TRBD1. The CDR3 runs to 14 residues. V gave up 3 bases and J gave up 4 bases; unmatched junction bases: 5. Germline lookup yields CDR1 LNHNV and CDR2 YYDKDF (reference sequence). This chain's CDR3 is CATSSQQGSTEAFF. For the CDR3, the DNA is TGTGCCACCAGCAGTCAACAGGGGAGCACTGAAGCTTTCTTT. The variable domain in full, completed from reference TRBV15 and TRBJ1-1, reads DAMVIQNPRYQVTQFGKPVTLSCSQTLNHNVMYWYQQKSSQAPKLLFHYYDKDFNNEADTPDNFQSRRPNTSFCFLDIRSPGLGDTAMYLCATSSQQGSTEAFFGQGTRLTVV.

The rearrangement joins TRBV28 to TRBJ2-5; tentatively, D is TRBD1 (6 bases). The germline V and J ends were trimmed by 5 bases and 5 bases, with 15 bases remaining between them. The CDR3 runs to 14 residues. The germline CDR1 and CDR2 sequences are MDHEN and SYDVKM. This chain's CDR3 is CASSAYRVGETQYF. The DNA of the CDR3 is TGTGCCAGCAGTGCCTACAGGGTTGGTGAGACCCAGTACTTC.

The chain carries TRBV11-2 and TRBJ1-4; 9 bases are a match to TRBD1. The V gene's germline CDR1 is SGHAT and CDR2 FQNNGV. Germline trimming cut 5 bases from V and 7 bases from J; bases unmatched to any gene: 5. This CDR3 spans 14 amino acids. The CDR3 DNA sequence: TGTGCCAGCAGCCTCGGGACAGGGATTGAAAAACTGTTTTTT. This sequence encodes CASSLGTGIEKLFF. The entire variable domain, with the rest obtained from reference TRBV11-2 and TRBJ1-4, is as follows: EAGVAQSPRYKIIEKRQSVAFWCNPISGHATLYWYQQILGQGPKLLIQFQNNGVVDDSQLPKDRFSAERLKGVDSTLKIQPAKLEDSAVYLCASSLGTGIEKLFFGSGTQLSVL.

This chain connects TRBV6-6 to TRBJ1-2; D unresolved. CDR3 length: 13 amino acids. V shed 6 bases and J shed 6 bases, with 14 bases lying between them. Germline lookup yields CDR1 MNHNY and CDR2 SVGAGI (reference sequence). Here the CDR3 DNA reads TGTGCCAGCAGCTACGGGAGGGTTCATGGCTACACCTTC. This codes for CASSYGRVHGYTF.

The chain has TRBV14 and TRBJ1-2, with D unresolved. CDR1 is SGHDN and CDR2 is FVKESK in the germline V gene. This CDR3 contains 13 residues. The ends were cut back, 0 bases at V and 2 bases at J, with 4 bases in the middle. The CDR3: CASSQDLNYGYTF. CDR3 coding DNA: TGTGCCAGCAGCCAAGATTTAAACTATGGCTACACCTTC.